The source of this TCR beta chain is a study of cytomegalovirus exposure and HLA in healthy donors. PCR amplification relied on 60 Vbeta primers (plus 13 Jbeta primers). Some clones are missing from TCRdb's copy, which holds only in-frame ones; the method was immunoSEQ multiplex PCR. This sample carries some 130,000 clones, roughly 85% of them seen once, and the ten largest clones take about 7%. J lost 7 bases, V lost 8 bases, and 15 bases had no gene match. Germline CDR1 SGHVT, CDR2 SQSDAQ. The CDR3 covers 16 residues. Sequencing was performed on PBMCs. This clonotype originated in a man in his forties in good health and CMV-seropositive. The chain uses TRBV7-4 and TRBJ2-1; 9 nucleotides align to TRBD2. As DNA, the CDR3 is TGTGCCAGCCCCCCGGCGGGAGGGCCTCTCGAGAATGAGCAGTTCTTC. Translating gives CASPPAGGPLENEQFF.